The 30 T cell receptor beta chains reported below all come from one sample, sequenced in a study of beta chain features in type 1 diabetes. Study outcomes and limitations: For Type 1 diabetes patients, all four CD4+ subsets carried TCRB CDR3s that were moderately but significantly shorter.

Investigators reverse transcribed all isolated RNA, so they sequenced expressed TCRB transcripts. Generated by immunoSEQ multiplex PCR, the TCRdb table keeps only in-frame clones and is missing some. This table has approximately 600,000 clones, around an eighth appearing once. These receptors have no identified antigens. What was sequenced was naive CD4+ T cells from blood. These receptors were taken from a man aged 25-40 years with type 1 diabetes.

The rearrangement uses TRBV30 and TRBJ1-3; 8 bases align to TRBD1. The CDR3 runs to 12 residues. The V segment lost 5 bases and the J segment 8 bases; nucleotides outside the gene matches: 5. CDR1 is GTSNPN, CDR2 SVGIG, per germline (reference sequence). CDR3 bases: TGTGCCTGGGTACAGGGGGGGTACACCATATATTTT. Encoded protein: CAWVQGGYTIYF.

Only a few counts were recorded for this clone. The chain joins TRBV30 to TRBJ2-7; D may be TRBD1 (6 bases). With 5 bases removed from V and 3 bases from J, the gap between germline ends came to 11 bases. Germline assignment: CDR1 GTSNPN and CDR2 SVGIG (reference sequence). This CDR3 comprises 12 residues. DNA for the CDR3: TGTGCCTGGTCGACAGGTCGCTACGAGCAGTACTTC. This codes for CAWSTGRYEQYF.

CDR3 in DNA: TGTGCCAGCTCACACCGGACAGGAGCTTTGAACACTGAAGCTTTCTTT. The encoded protein is CASSHRTGALNTEAFF. The chain is built from TRBV18 and TRBJ1-1, with TRBD1 identical over 7 bases. CDR1 is KGHSH and CDR2 is LQKENI in the germline V gene. Trimming at V came to 4 bases and at J to 0 bases, leaving 8 bases not matched to a gene. The CDR3 contains 16 residues.

This clone was counted a few times. The chain is built from TRBV29-1 and TRBJ2-7; 10 bases are a match to TRBD1. CDR3 length: 12 residues. Germline-derived CDR1 and CDR2 are SQVTM and ANQGSEA. V was pared by 7 bases and J by 3 bases, with 3 bases of the junction left unmatched. The CDR3 sequence is CSGWTGGYEQYF. The CDR3 DNA reads TGCAGCGGCTGGACAGGGGGCTACGAGCAGTACTTC.

This clone was counted only a few times. The rearrangement uses TRBV7-2 and TRBJ2-3; no definite D call. V lost 4 bases, J lost 6 bases, and 11 bases lay in between. Germline V CDR1 and CDR2: SGHTA, FQGNSA. The CDR3 totals 13 residues. The CDR3 region is CASSSIGWDTQYF. The DNA of the CDR3 is TGTGCCAGCAGCTCCATCGGGTGGGATACGCAGTATTTT.

This clone has only a few counts. The chain employs TRBV4-1 and TRBJ2-7, with D unresolved. V lost 0 bases, J lost 6 bases, and 6 bases lay in between. The CDR3 extends over 12 amino acids. The V gene's germline CDR1 is MGHRA and CDR2 YSYEKL. The CDR3 DNA sequence: TGCGCCAGCAGCCAAGATAAACGCGAGCAGTACTTC. It yields the protein CASSQDKREQYF.

This clone showed up just a few times. The chain recombines TRBV29-1 with TRBJ1-4, with 9 bases identical to TRBD1. The germline gives CDR1 SQVTM, CDR2 ANQGSEA. J gave up 8 bases and V 6 bases, and 7 bases lay outside the gene matches. This CDR3 region has 13 residues. The CDR3 DNA reads as TGCAGCGTAGCCGACAGGGGGAAGGAAAAACTGTTTTTT. Its translation is CSVADRGKEKLFF.

The sample holds a few counts of this clone. The chain couples TRBV30 to TRBJ1-2; D gene ambiguous. Germline V gene sequence: CDR1 GTSNPN, CDR2 SVGIG (reference sequence). Trimming pared 0 bases from V and 4 bases from J, leaving 15 bases between. This CDR3 has 15 residues. The CDR3 here is CAWSVQLVSPYGYTF. Here the CDR3 DNA reads TGTGCCTGGAGTGTACAGCTAGTGTCACCCTATGGCTACACCTTC.

The genes are TRBV27 and TRBJ2-7; 12 bases are a match to TRBD2. The CDR3 length is 16 residues. V lost 6 bases, J lost 1 base, and 7 bases stayed unmatched. Germline assignment: CDR1 MNHEY and CDR2 SMNVEV (reference sequence). This CDR3 reads CASSTLAGGRSYEQYF. CDR3 nucleotide sequence: TGTGCCAGCAGCACTCTAGCGGGGGGGCGATCCTACGAGCAGTACTTC.

This clone occurred a few times. The gene calls are TRBV6-5 and TRBJ1-4; tentatively, D is TRBD1 (6 bases). Germline loops: CDR1 MNHEY, CDR2 SVGAGI. The CDR3 runs 15 residues. The V and J ends lost 3 bases and 8 bases respectively, with 16 bases between them. In DNA, the CDR3 is TGTGCCAGCAGTTATTCGGGGGCCGGGGAGGAAAAACTGTTTTTT. It yields the protein CASSYSGAGEEKLFF.

This chain connects TRBV5-1 to TRBJ1-4; D is uncertain. This CDR3 spans 15 amino acids. V lost 1 base and J 0 bases, leaving 7 bases between the germline ends. Germline CDR1 and CDR2: SGHRS and YFSETQ. The CDR3 sequence is CASSLTTATNEKLFF. As DNA, the CDR3 is TGCGCCAGCAGCTTGACAACTGCAACTAATGAAAAACTGTTTTTT.

This clone was detected a few times. This chain connects TRBV11-2 to TRBJ2-5, with 8 bases aligning to TRBD1. V dropped 2 bases and J dropped 1; count of bases not matched to a gene: 15. This CDR3 has 19 amino acids. CDR1 SGHAT and CDR2 FQNNGV come from the germline V gene. This CDR3 reads CASSLTRGRVRGVQETQYF. The DNA for the CDR3 is TGTGCCAGCAGCTTAACCAGGGGGCGCGTGAGAGGGGTCCAAGAGACCCAGTACTTC.

The rearrangement joins TRBV7-2 to TRBJ1-5, with D unclear. Trimming left V 5 bases short and J 8 bases short, with 10 bases between. Germline V gives CDR1 SGHTA, CDR2 FQGNSA. The CDR3 contains 12 residues. DNA of the CDR3: TGTGCCAGCAGCAATCTTAGTGAGCCCCAGCATTTT. Translating gives CASSNLSEPQHF.

The chain joins TRBV11-2 to TRBJ2-1; D unresolved. This CDR3 has 13 residues. Germline V gene lookup returns CDR1 SGHAT and CDR2 FQNNGV. V gave up 4 bases and J gave up 7 bases, with 11 bases separating them. CDR3 region: CASSSQTGNEQFF. The DNA for the CDR3 is TGTGCCAGCAGCTCCCAGACTGGGAATGAGCAGTTCTTC.

This clone has just a few counts. V gene TRBV30 combines with J gene TRBJ1-4, with no clear D. The ends were cut back, 2 bases at V and 8 bases at J, with 12 bases in the middle. Germline V lookup: CDR1 GTSNPN, CDR2 SVGIG (reference sequence). The CDR3 has 13 amino acids. The DNA of the CDR3 is TGTGCCTGGAGTTCCGGGTCCTCCGAAAAACTGTTTTTT. The encoded protein is CAWSSGSSEKLFF.

This chain uses TRBV5-1 with TRBJ1-5; tentatively, D is TRBD1 (5 bases). There are 14 residues in the CDR3. Looked up from germline, CDR1 is SGHRS and CDR2 is YFSETQ. The V and J ends lost 0 bases and 2 bases respectively, with 6 bases between them. DNA for the CDR3: TGCGCCAGCAGCTTGGAAGGGGGCAATCAGCCCCAGCATTTT. Amino acids: CASSLEGGNQPQHF.

This clone occurred a few times. The gene calls are TRBV14 and TRBJ2-7; D unclear. The germline V and J ends were trimmed by 1 base and 6 bases, with 13 bases remaining between them. The CDR3 covers 14 residues. Germline V gene data show CDR1 as SGHDN and CDR2 as FVKESK. The CDR3 sequence: CASSQALAIGEQYF. The DNA for the CDR3 is TGTGCCAGCAGCCAAGCCCTGGCGATCGGCGAGCAGTACTTC.

This clone was picked up a small number of times. The chain links TRBV11-3 to TRBJ2-1; unclear D gene. The CDR3 totals 12 residues. Trimming took off 2 bases at V and 6 bases at J, with 5 bases between the two ends. Germline-derived CDR1 and CDR2 are SGHNT and YENEEA. The CDR3 DNA is TGTGCCAGCAGCTTACAAGGCAATGAGCAGTTCTTC. Encoded protein: CASSLQGNEQFF.

This clone was found a few times. The chain combines TRBV4-2 with TRBJ2-7, with D perhaps TRBD1 (5 bases). Deletions cut 4 bases from V and 0 bases from J, with 16 bases between. The CDR3 has 16 residues. The germline V gene encodes CDR1 LGHNA and CDR2 YNFKEQ. The CDR3 DNA reads as TGTGCCAGCAGCCGCCAGGGAACAGCTGCCTCCTACGAGCAGTACTTC. Amino acids: CASSRQGTAASYEQYF.

The J gene is TRBJ1-5, the V gene TRBV7-9; 11 bases agree with TRBD1. The germline CDR1 and CDR2 sequences are SEHNR and FQNEAQ (reference sequence). V lost 5 bases to trimming and J lost 4 bases; unmatched junction nucleotides: 7. The CDR3 extends over 16 amino acids. The CDR3, as DNA: TGTGCCAGCAGCCCCTGGACAGGGGGCGGGAATCAGCCCCAGCATTTT. Translation: CASSPWTGGGNQPQHF. The variable domain in full, completed from reference TRBV7-9 and TRBJ1-5, reads DTGVSQNPRHKITKRGQNVTFRCDPISEHNRLYWYRQTLGQGPEFLTYFQNEAQLEKSRLLSDRFSAERPKGSFSTLEIQRTEQGDSAMYLCASSPWTGGGNQPQHFGDGTRLSIL.

A remark on this clone: Other DNA variants within this sample encode the same CDR3. The rearrangement uses TRBV7-9 and TRBJ2-5; D unclear. Germline CDR1 is SEHNR and CDR2 is FQNEAQ (reference sequence). The CDR3 extends over 11 amino acids. V was trimmed by 5 bases and J by 5 bases, leaving 6 bases between them. The CDR3 here is CASSRRETQYF. The CDR3 nucleotides are TGTGCCAGCAGCCGCCGGGAGACCCAGTACTTC.

This clone was seen more than once but under ten times. V usage is TRBV7-9 and J usage is TRBJ1-5; a weak D match, TRBD1 (6 bases). The CDR3 extends over 14 amino acids. Germline CDR1 is SEHNR and CDR2 is FQNEAQ (reference sequence). The V and J ends lost 7 bases and 5 bases respectively, with 15 bases between them. The CDR3 nucleotides are TGTGCCAGCACCCTAGGGGGACCGGATCAGCCCCAGCATTTT. Residues: CASTLGGPDQPQHF.

Only a few counts were recorded for this clone. The V and J genes are TRBV11-2 and TRBJ1-6, with D tentatively TRBD1 (5 bases). This CDR3 is built from 14 residues. V lost 3 bases to trimming and J lost 7 bases, with 10 bases between them. Germline CDR1 reads SGHAT; CDR2 reads FQNNGV. The CDR3 DNA reads as TGTGCCAGCAGCTTTCCGGGGCGGAATTCACCCCTCCACTTT. Protein sequence: CASSFPGRNSPLHF.

The chain employs TRBV27 and TRBJ2-5, with 8 bases that match TRBD2. After removal of 1 base from V and 5 bases from J, the junction contained 9 bases not matched to a gene. The CDR3 has 16 residues. Germline V gives CDR1 MNHEY, CDR2 SMNVEV (reference sequence). In DNA form, the CDR3 reads TGTGCCAGCAGTTTATGGGACGGGGGGGCCTTGGAGACCCAGTACTTC. Translating gives CASSLWDGGALETQYF.

This sequence joins TRBV5-1 and TRBJ2-4, with 7 nucleotides matching TRBD2. The ends lost 3 bases at V and 7 bases at J; junction bases unmatched: 7. This CDR3 spans 14 amino acids. From germline, CDR1 is SGHRS and CDR2 YFSETQ. The CDR3 nucleotides read TGCGCCAGCAGCTCAGGTGGGCGGGAGAACATTCAGTACTTC. Translation gives CASSSGGRENIQYF.

The gene calls are TRBV9 and TRBJ1-2; 8 nucleotides line up with TRBD1. V lost 2 bases to trimming and J lost 8 bases; unmatched junction nucleotides: 11. Germline V gives CDR1 SGDLS, CDR2 YYNGEE. CDR3 size: 15 residues. Written as DNA, the CDR3 is TGTGCCAGCAGCGTGACGGGACAGGCTGATCGGGGCTACACCTTC. It encodes CASSVTGQADRGYTF.

There are a few counts of this clone. V usage is TRBV7-9 and J usage is TRBJ1-1; 7 bases agree with TRBD1. With 5 bases clipped from V and 4 bases from J, the junction kept 10 bases outside the gene matches. Germline V lookup: CDR1 SEHNR, CDR2 FQNEAQ (reference sequence). The CDR3 has 15 residues. The CDR3 DNA follows: TGTGCCAGCAGCCGGTCGACAGGGCCGGGCACTGAAGCTTTCTTT. Translated, it gives CASSRSTGPGTEAFF.

This clone was counted between two and nine times. The same CDR3 arises from other DNA sequences in this sample as well. The genes are TRBV29-1 and TRBJ1-1, with 9 nucleotides matching TRBD1. CDR3 length: 12 residues. With 7 bases clipped from V and 3 bases from J, the junction kept 3 bases outside the gene matches. Looked up from germline, CDR1 is SQVTM and CDR2 is ANQGSEA. The CDR3 region is CSARQGDTEAFF. The DNA for the CDR3 is TGCAGCGCCAGACAGGGGGACACTGAAGCTTTCTTT.

This clone was detected a few times. Other nucleotide sequences from this sample produce the same CDR3. The V gene is TRBV4-3, the J gene TRBJ1-4; 8 bases map to TRBD1. Germline lookup yields CDR1 LGHNA and CDR2 YSLEER. The CDR3 runs to 15 residues. V lost 3 bases, J lost 4 bases, and 4 bases stayed unmatched. CDR3 nucleotide sequence: TGCGCCAGCAGCCAGACAGGGGCCGATAATGAAAAACTGTTTTTT. Translated, it gives CASSQTGADNEKLFF.

With respect to this clone: The same CDR3 arises from other DNA sequences in this sample as well. The CDR3 region has the DNA TGTGCCAGCTCACCGGGGGAGGATCAGCCCCAGCATTTT. Its translation: CASSPGEDQPQHF. The chain is built from TRBV18 and TRBJ1-5, with D possibly TRBD1 on 5 matching bases. Germline assignment: CDR1 KGHSH and CDR2 LQKENI. V lost 3 bases and J lost 5, with 8 bases in between. The CDR3 has 13 residues.